What follows are 8 T cell receptor beta chains derived from one specimen sequenced in a study of blood T cells in healthy people across ages. A second roughly 6 to 12 cycle PCR used barcoded and J-beta primers. MiXCR was run by TCRdb on the 5' RACE reads, yielding one entry per CDR3 protein. The sample records about 1,800,000 distinct CDR3 sequences, over 25% being singletons. Sequences were obtained from blood. The receptors derive from a woman aged 25 to 39 in good health.

This clonotype appeared a few times. The chain has TRBV10-3 and TRBJ1-5; D remains unclear. Germline V gene sequence: CDR1 ENHRY, CDR2 SYGVKD. Between the trimmed V and J ends, which lost 5 bases and 5 bases, there was a span of 10 bases. The CDR3 is 13 residues long. CDR3 in DNA: TGTGCCATCAGTAGGACGGTTGATCAGCCCCAGCATTTT. Residues: CAISRTVDQPQHF.

This chain joins TRBV10-3 and TRBJ2-3; D perhaps matches TRBD2 (5 bases). Deletions cut 2 bases from V and 6 bases from J, with 21 bases between. The CDR3 contains 17 residues. Germline V gene data show CDR1 as ENHRY and CDR2 as SYGVKD. The CDR3 coding sequence is TGTGCCATCAGTGAGCCGTCGACTCTCGTCAAGCGGGATACGCAGTATTTT. It translates to CAISEPSTLVKRDTQYF.

This clonotype turned up a few times. V and J are TRBV7-2 and TRBJ2-7; TRBD1 agrees at 8 bases. Looked up from germline, CDR1 is SGHTA and CDR2 is FQGNSA. The trim removed 5 bases at V and 6 bases at J, leaving 9 bases unmatched. CDR3 length equals 14 residues. The DNA for the CDR3 is TGTGCCAGCAGCGCGGACAGGGCAATAAGCGAGCAGTACTTC. This codes for CASSADRAISEQYF. The variable domain in full, completed from reference TRBV7-2 and TRBJ2-7, reads GAGVSQSPSNKVTEKGKDVELRCDPISGHTALYWYRQSLGQGLEFLIYFQGNSAPDKSGLPSDRFSAERTGGSVSTLTIQRTQQEDSAVYLCASSADRAISEQYFGPGTRLTVT.

Comment on this clonotype: Being one base from a much bigger clone, this may be a read error. V and J are TRBV4-1 and TRBJ2-1, with TRBD2 matching 11 bases. The end of the DNA is better explained by TRBJ2-7, so the J call may be wrong. Per the germline V gene, CDR1 is MGHRA and CDR2 is YSYEKL. This CDR3 is 19 amino acids long. CDR3 residues: CASSLRLAGMRDSLNEQYF. The CDR3 DNA reads as TGCGCCAGCAGCTTACGACTAGCGGGAATGAGGGATTCGTTGAATGAGCAGTACTTC.

There are a few counts of this clonotype. The V and J genes are TRBV18 and TRBJ2-2; D call uncertain. V dropped 4 bases and J dropped 2 bases, with 11 bases sitting between them. This CDR3 comprises 15 residues. Germline lookup yields CDR1 KGHSH and CDR2 LQKENI. The CDR3 loop is CASSRDTLNTGELFF. The CDR3 nucleotides are TGTGCCAGCTCACGAGACACCCTTAACACCGGGGAGCTGTTTTTT.

V and J are TRBV7-2 and TRBJ2-3, with 9 bases that match TRBD2. The germline V gene encodes CDR1 SGHTA and CDR2 FQGNSA. The ends lost 1 base at V and 2 bases at J; junction bases unmatched: 10. The CDR3 length is 18 residues. The CDR3 protein is CASSLEHPGLAITDTQYF. Written as DNA, the CDR3 is TGTGCCAGCAGCTTAGAACATCCGGGACTAGCTATCACAGATACGCAGTATTTT.

This clonotype appeared a few times. The chain has TRBV3-1 and TRBJ2-5; 8 bases line up with TRBD2. The ends lost 5 bases at V and 4 bases at J; junction bases unmatched: 18. The CDR3 spans 18 residues. The germline CDR1 and CDR2 sequences are LGHDT and YNNKEL (reference sequence). This chain's CDR3 is CASSVTIGNWSGRETQYF. In nucleotides, the CDR3 is TGTGCCAGCAGCGTTACGATTGGGAATTGGAGCGGGAGAGAGACCCAGTACTTC.

About this clonotype itself: Compared with germline, one end of the junction differs, possibly owing to a read error. The rearrangement links TRBV7-6 to TRBJ2-1; TRBD2 aligns across 8 bases. Germline V gene lookup returns CDR1 SGHVS and CDR2 FNYEAQ. The CDR3 loop spans 15 amino acids. CDR3: CASSIAGSTYNEQFF. CDR3 DNA sequence: TGTGCCAGCAGCATAGCGGGGAGTACCTACAATGAGCAGTTCTTC.